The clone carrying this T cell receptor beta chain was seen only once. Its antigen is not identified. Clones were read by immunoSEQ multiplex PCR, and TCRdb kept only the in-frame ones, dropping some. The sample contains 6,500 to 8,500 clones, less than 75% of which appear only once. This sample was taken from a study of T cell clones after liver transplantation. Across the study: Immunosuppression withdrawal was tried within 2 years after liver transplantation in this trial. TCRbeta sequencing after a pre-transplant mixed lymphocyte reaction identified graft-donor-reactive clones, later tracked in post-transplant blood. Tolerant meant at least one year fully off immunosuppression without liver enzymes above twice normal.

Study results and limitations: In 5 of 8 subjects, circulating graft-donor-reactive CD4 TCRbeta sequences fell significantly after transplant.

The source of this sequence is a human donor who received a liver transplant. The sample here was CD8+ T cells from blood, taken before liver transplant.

The CDR3 DNA reads as TGTGCCAGCAGTTTAATGGGACCGAGCTCTGGGGCCAACGTCCTGACTTTC. As protein: CASSLMGPSSGANVLTF. This chain connects TRBV27 to TRBJ2-6; D possibly uses TRBD1 or TRBD2 (5 bases each). From germline, CDR1 is MNHEY and CDR2 SMNVEV (reference sequence). The V end was cut by 2 bases, the J end by 0 bases, with 11 bases between. CDR3 length: 17 amino acids.